A single sample gave rise to the 24 T cell receptor beta chains below, sequenced in a study of T cell repertoires in cytomegalovirus infection. No antigen has been assigned to these receptors. TCRdb used MiXCR to reprocess the reads, holding one entry per CDR3 protein. Of about 900,000 distinct CDR3 sequences listed, roughly 30% are singletons. The sample here was cultured CD8+ T cells from PBMCs, taken from culture after CMV antigen stimulation. The receptors come from a human donor in good health (CMV status not recorded). Some clones in this sample may be carry-over from other donors' samples.

This clonotype was observed a handful of times. The V and J genes are TRBV15 and TRBJ1-5, with D perhaps matching TRBD1 (5 bases). The CDR3 has 16 amino acids. Germline CDR1 and CDR2: LNHNV and YYDKDF (reference sequence). The V end lost 0 bases, the J end lost 7 bases, and 16 bases lay between the germline ends. The CDR3 DNA reads TGTGCCACCAGCAGAGAGAAGACGGGGCCCAGGCAGCCCCAGCATTTT. The encoded protein is CATSREKTGPRQPQHF.

The CDR3 nucleotides read TGTGCCAGTGGCTATTCCTACAATGAGCAGTTCTTC. This gives the protein CASGYSYNEQFF. The chain is built from TRBV19 and TRBJ2-1, with D hard to call. This CDR3 is built from 12 residues. Trimming left V 8 bases short and J 1 base short, with 6 bases between. Germline loops: CDR1 LNHDA, CDR2 SQIVND (reference sequence).

V usage is TRBV29-1 and J usage is TRBJ1-4; D unclear. V shed 4 bases and J shed 7 bases, with 13 bases lying between them. The CDR3 spans 13 residues. Germline values: CDR1 SQVTM, CDR2 ANQGSEA. CDR3 in amino acids: CSVGTAYGEKLFF. Here the CDR3 DNA reads TGCAGCGTTGGGACGGCTTATGGTGAAAAACTGTTTTTT.

The chain couples TRBV4-3 to TRBJ1-1, with 8 bases fitting TRBD1. The trim removed 3 bases at V and 3 bases at J, leaving 6 bases unmatched. The germline gives CDR1 LGHNA, CDR2 YSLEER. This CDR3 is built from 15 residues. CDR3 protein: CASSHDRGPHTEAFF. The CDR3 bases are TGCGCCAGCAGCCATGACAGGGGACCCCACACTGAAGCTTTCTTT.

The chain employs TRBV2 and TRBJ2-7; D gene unclear. The CDR3 extends over 14 amino acids. Germline assignment: CDR1 SNHLY and CDR2 FYNNEI. Trimming cost V 0 bases and J 4 bases, with 10 bases left between them. CDR3 loop: CASSEAGWGYEQYF. The CDR3, as DNA: TGTGCCAGCAGTGAAGCGGGGTGGGGATACGAGCAGTACTTC.

The CDR3 region has the DNA TGTGCCAGCAAGGGGCAGGGAGGGCGAGAGACCCAGTACTTC. Protein sequence: CASKGQGGRETQYF. V is TRBV6-1 and J is TRBJ2-5, with 7 bases identical to TRBD2. Germline V gives CDR1 MNHNS, CDR2 SASEGT. V shed 7 bases and J 4 bases; nucleotides not matched to a gene: 9. The CDR3 has 14 amino acids.

In regard to this clonotype: One end of the junction fails to match germline, which may point to a read error. The chain combines TRBV12-3 or TRBV12-4 with TRBJ2-7; tentative D call: TRBD1 (5 bases). There are 12 residues in the CDR3. CDR3 amino acids: CASSFDSGNCLF. The CDR3 DNA is TGTGCCAGCAGTTTTGATTCAGGGAATTGCCTCTTC.

This clonotype came up many times. The V and J genes are TRBV19 and TRBJ2-1; 13 bases agree with TRBD2. The CDR3 sequence is 16 residues long. The germline gives CDR1 LNHDA, CDR2 SQIVND (reference sequence). Germline trimming cut 2 bases from V and 10 bases from J; bases unmatched to any gene: 8. This CDR3 is CASSISGLAGPPEQFF. The CDR3 coding sequence is TGTGCCAGTAGTATATCGGGACTAGCGGGGCCCCCCGAGCAGTTCTTC.

In its sample, this clonotype was seen a few times. This sequence joins TRBV6-1 and TRBJ1-6; no clear D. CDR3 size: 16 residues. Germline assignment: CDR1 MNHNS and CDR2 SASEGT. Deletions cut 7 bases from V and 0 bases from J, with 13 bases between. The CDR3 loop reads CASTQTGSSYNSPLHF. CDR3 bases: TGTGCCAGCACCCAGACGGGGAGCTCCTATAATTCACCCCTCCACTTT.

In this sample, this clonotype turned up a few times. J is TRBJ2-3 and V is TRBV14, with D perhaps TRBD1 or TRBD2 (5 bases each). CDR1 SGHDN and CDR2 FVKESK come from the germline V gene. V lost 4 bases, J lost 3 bases, and 20 bases lay in between. The length of the CDR3 is 17 residues. CDR3 bases: TGTGCCAGCAGCCCTCAGGGAGTAGGGACGGAAACAGATACGCAGTATTTT. Protein product: CASSPQGVGTETDTQYF.

This clonotype was detected only a few times. The chain carries TRBV2 and TRBJ1-5; 12 bases fit TRBD1. Trimming removed 6 bases from V and 4 bases from J; junction bases left unmatched: 10. Germline-derived CDR1 and CDR2 are SNHLY and FYNNEI. This CDR3 spans 17 amino acids. The CDR3 DNA follows: TGTGCCAGCAGGGATTTTCCGGGACAGGGGGCGAATCAGCCCCAGCATTTT. Translating gives CASRDFPGQGANQPQHF.

The chain employs TRBV19 and TRBJ2-5, with D uncertain. V was clipped by 5 bases and J by 1 base, with 11 bases between them. In germline, CDR1 is LNHDA, CDR2 SQIVND (reference sequence). The CDR3 totals 14 residues. DNA of the CDR3: TGTGCCAGTAGTGTTGGCAACTTCCAAGAGACCCAGTACTTC. This codes for CASSVGNFQETQYF. The complete variable domain, with remaining parts taken from reference TRBV19 and TRBJ2-5, reads DGGITQSPKYLFRKEGQNVTLSCEQNLNHDAMYWYRQDPGQGLRLIYYSQIVNDFQKGDIAEGYSVSREKKESFPLTVTSAQKNPTAFYLCASSVGNFQETQYFGPGTRLLVL.

This clonotype was counted a few times. The chain uses TRBV7-2 and TRBJ2-7; D perhaps matches TRBD2 (5 bases). CDR1 and CDR2 from the germline V gene are SGHTA and FQGNSA. This CDR3 spans 13 amino acids. V shed 2 bases and J shed 3 bases, with 8 bases lying between them. For the CDR3, the DNA is TGTGCCAGCAGCTTACACCGGGGCTACGAGCAGTACGTC. It yields the protein CASSLHRGYEQYV.

A few counts support this clonotype. V gene TRBV6-1 combines with J gene TRBJ2-7; D is unclear. The CDR3 sequence is 15 residues long. CDR1 is MNHNS and CDR2 is SASEGT in the germline V gene. The ends were cut back, 0 bases at V and 0 bases at J, with 9 bases in the middle. The CDR3 nucleotides read TGTGCCAGCAGTGAAGCAGCCAGGAGCTCCTACGAGCAGTACGTC. Protein sequence: CASSEAARSSYEQYV.

In nucleotides, the CDR3 is TGCGCCAGCAGCTTGGGACCTTTACAGGGGAACGAGCAGTACTTC. The encoded protein is CASSLGPLQGNEQYF. This chain links TRBV5-1 with TRBJ2-7; the match to TRBD1 covers 7 bases. The germline CDR1 and CDR2 sequences are SGHRS and YFSETQ. CDR3 length equals 15 residues. Unmatched junction bases numbered 8, after V lost 0 bases and J lost 5 bases.

As DNA, the CDR3 is TGTGCCAGCGGGACTAGCGGGCCCGGGGAGCTGTTTTTT. It translates to CASGTSGPGELFF. V and J are TRBV6-5 and TRBJ2-2; 12 bases agree with TRBD2. CDR3 length: 13 amino acids. Germline V gene sequence: CDR1 MNHEY, CDR2 SVGAGI. The V segment lost 8 bases and the J segment 6 bases; nucleotides outside the gene matches: 1.

V is TRBV7-8 and J is TRBJ1-5; TRBD1 might be the D (6 bases). The CDR3 runs 15 residues. Trimming removed 5 bases at V and 3 bases at J, with 14 bases between. The germline V gene has CDR1 SGHVS and CDR2 FQNEAQ. The CDR3 sequence: CASSTLGTINQPQHF. CDR3 sequence (DNA): TGTGCCAGCAGCACACTCGGGACAATCAATCAGCCCCAGCATTTT.

This chain connects TRBV29-1 to TRBJ1-1, with a weak D call TRBD1 (6 bases). The length of the CDR3 is 12 residues. V shed 7 bases and J shed 3 bases, with 12 bases lying between them. Germline CDR1 reads SQVTM; CDR2 reads ANQGSEA. CDR3 protein: CSAGSGDTEAFF. CDR3 in DNA: TGCAGCGCCGGCTCAGGGGACACTGAAGCTTTCTTT. Looking up the rest from reference TRBV29-1 and TRBJ1-1 gives the full variable domain: SAVISQKPSRDICQRGTSLTIQCQVDSQVTMMFWYRQQPGQSLTLIATANQGSEATYESGFVIDKFPISRPNLTFSTLTVSNMSPEDSSIYLCSAGSGDTEAFFGQGTRLTVV.

This clonotype was counted only a few times. This rearrangement joins TRBV6-5 to TRBJ2-7; D unresolved. CDR1 and CDR2 (germline): MNHEY, SVGAGI. Trimming cost V 5 bases and J 2 bases, with 13 bases left between them. The CDR3 consists of 14 residues. This chain's CDR3 is CASSPGAETYEQYV. CDR3 in DNA: TGTGCCAGCAGTCCAGGTGCGGAGACCTACGAGCAGTACGTC.

This clonotype was detected only a few times. CDR3 nucleotides: TGTGCCAGCAGTGACACCTGGAACACTGAAGCTTTCTTT. Translating it yields CASSDTWNTEAFF. The rearrangement links TRBV6-4 to TRBJ1-1; unclear D gene. CDR1 is MRHNA and CDR2 is SNTAGT in the germline V gene. The CDR3 contains 13 residues. V shed 2 bases and J shed 1 base, with 5 bases lying between them.

This clonotype was seen repeatedly, ten times or more. The chain has TRBV7-6 and TRBJ2-1; D is possibly TRBD2 (5 bases). CDR3 length: 13 amino acids. Germline CDR1 is SGHVS and CDR2 is FNYEAQ. V dropped 1 base and J dropped 12 bases, with 13 bases sitting between them. In DNA form, the CDR3 reads TGTGCCAGCAGCTTAGTAGCTTCTGAGGGGCAGTTCTTC. Translated, it gives CASSLVASEGQFF.

This clonotype was counted ten times or more. The chain is built from TRBV7-8 and TRBJ2-1; D is perhaps TRBD1 (6 bases). V lost 3 bases, J lost 8 bases, and 14 bases lay in between. This CDR3 is built from 14 residues. Germline CDR1 is SGHVS and CDR2 is FQNEAQ. The CDR3 nucleotides read TGTGCCAGCAGCTTTGGACTCCGGACAGATGAGCAGTTCTTC. This gives the protein CASSFGLRTDEQFF.

The genes are TRBV6-5 and TRBJ1-2; D is unclear. Deletions cut 2 bases from V and 0 bases from J, with 10 bases between. This CDR3 spans 15 amino acids. Per germline, CDR1 MNHEY and CDR2 SVGAGI. The DNA for the CDR3 is TGTGCCAGCAGTTACCCGGACGGCACTAACTATGGCTACACCTTC. Its translation is CASSYPDGTNYGYTF.

The table lists this clonotype with a few counts. The rearrangement uses TRBV12-3 or TRBV12-4 and TRBJ2-6, with TRBD2 as a possible D gene (6 bases). V dropped 7 bases and J dropped 2 bases, with 15 bases sitting between them. This CDR3 comprises 16 residues. For the CDR3, the DNA is TGTGCCAGCAAAGACACGGGCGGGGCTGGGGCCAACGTCCTGACTTTC. It translates to CASKDTGGAGANVLTF.